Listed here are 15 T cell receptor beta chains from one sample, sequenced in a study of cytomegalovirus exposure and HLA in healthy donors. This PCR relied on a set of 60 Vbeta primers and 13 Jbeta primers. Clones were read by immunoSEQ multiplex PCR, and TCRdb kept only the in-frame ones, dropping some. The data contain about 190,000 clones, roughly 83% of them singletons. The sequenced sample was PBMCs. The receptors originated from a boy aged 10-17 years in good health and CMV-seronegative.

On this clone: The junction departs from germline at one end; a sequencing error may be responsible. The CDR3 spells CASSSRTGGVYEQCF. The CDR3 DNA reads TGTGCCAGCAGCTCTCGGACAGGGGGCGTTTACGAGCAGTGCTTC. The chain recombines TRBV7-6 with TRBJ2-7; 11 bases align to TRBD1. The CDR3 length is 15 residues. Germline CDR1 and CDR2: SGHVS and FNYEAQ. Full variable domain (missing parts from reference TRBV7-6 and TRBJ2-7): GAGVSQSPRYKVTKRGQDVALRCDPISGHVSLYWYRQALGQGPEFLTYFNYEAQQDKSGLPNDRFSAERPEGSISTLTIQRTEQRDSAMYRCASSSRTGGVYEQCFGPGTRLTVT.

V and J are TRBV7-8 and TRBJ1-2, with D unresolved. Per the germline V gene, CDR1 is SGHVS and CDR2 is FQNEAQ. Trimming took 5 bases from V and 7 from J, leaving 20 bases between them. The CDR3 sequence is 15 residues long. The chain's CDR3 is CASSARWEVDGGYTF. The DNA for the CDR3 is TGTGCCAGCAGCGCCAGATGGGAGGTTGACGGTGGCTACACCTTC.

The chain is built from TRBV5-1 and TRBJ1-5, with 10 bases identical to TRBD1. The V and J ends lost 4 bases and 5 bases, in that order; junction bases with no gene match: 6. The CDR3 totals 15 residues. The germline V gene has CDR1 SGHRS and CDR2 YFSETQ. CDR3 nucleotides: TGCGCCAGCAGCCCTGGGGACAGGGGTGATCAGCCCCAGCATTTT. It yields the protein CASSPGDRGDQPQHF.

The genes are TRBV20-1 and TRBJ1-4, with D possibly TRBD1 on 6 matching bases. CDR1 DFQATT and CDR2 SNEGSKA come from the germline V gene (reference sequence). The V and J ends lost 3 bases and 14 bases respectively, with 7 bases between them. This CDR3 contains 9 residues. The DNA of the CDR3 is TGCAGTGCTAGGAGGGGGCTGTTTTTT. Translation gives CSARRGLFF.

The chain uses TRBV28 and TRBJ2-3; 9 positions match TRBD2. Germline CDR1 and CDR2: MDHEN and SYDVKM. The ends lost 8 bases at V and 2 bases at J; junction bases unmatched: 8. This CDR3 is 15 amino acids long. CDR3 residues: CASVASGKHTDTQYF. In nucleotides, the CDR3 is TGTGCCAGCGTGGCTAGCGGGAAACACACAGATACGCAGTATTTT.

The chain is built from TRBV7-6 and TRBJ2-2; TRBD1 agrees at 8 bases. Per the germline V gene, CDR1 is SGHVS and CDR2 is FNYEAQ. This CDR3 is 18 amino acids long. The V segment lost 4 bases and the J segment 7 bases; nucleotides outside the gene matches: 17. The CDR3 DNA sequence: TGTGCCAGCAGCTCCTATCCCCCCTCCCAGGGGGCGGGCGGGGAGCTGTTTTTT. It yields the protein CASSSYPPSQGAGGELFF.

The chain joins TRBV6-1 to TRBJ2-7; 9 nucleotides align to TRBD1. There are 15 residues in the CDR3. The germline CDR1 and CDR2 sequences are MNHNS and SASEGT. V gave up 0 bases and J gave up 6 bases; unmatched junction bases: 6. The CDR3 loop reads CASSEAKGQGSEQYF. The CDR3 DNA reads TGTGCCAGCAGTGAAGCTAAGGGACAGGGAAGCGAGCAGTACTTC.

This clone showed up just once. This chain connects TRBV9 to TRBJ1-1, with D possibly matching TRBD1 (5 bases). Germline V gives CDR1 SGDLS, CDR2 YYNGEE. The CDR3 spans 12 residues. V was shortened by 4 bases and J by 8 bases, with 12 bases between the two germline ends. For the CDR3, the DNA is TGTGCCAGCAGCACCAATCGGGGGGAAGCTTTCTTT. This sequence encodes CASSTNRGEAFF.

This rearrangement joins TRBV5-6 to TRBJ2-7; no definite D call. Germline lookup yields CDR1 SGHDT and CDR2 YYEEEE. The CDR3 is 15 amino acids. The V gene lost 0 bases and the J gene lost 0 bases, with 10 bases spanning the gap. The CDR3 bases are TGTGCCAGCAGCTTGGGGTGGAGAGACTCCTACGAGCAGTACTTC. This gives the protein CASSLGWRDSYEQYF.

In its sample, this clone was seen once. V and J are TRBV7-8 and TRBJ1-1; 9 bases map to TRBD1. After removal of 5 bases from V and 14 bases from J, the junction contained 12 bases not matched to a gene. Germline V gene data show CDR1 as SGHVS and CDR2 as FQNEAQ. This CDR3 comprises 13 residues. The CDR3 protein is CASSNGQGSLGFF. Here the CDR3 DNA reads TGTGCCAGCAGCAACGGACAGGGGTCCTTAGGGTTCTTT.

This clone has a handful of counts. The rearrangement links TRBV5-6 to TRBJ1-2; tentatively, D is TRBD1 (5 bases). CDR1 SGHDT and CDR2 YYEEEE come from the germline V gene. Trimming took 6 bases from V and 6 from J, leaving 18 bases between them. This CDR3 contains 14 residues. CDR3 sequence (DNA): TGTGCCAGCAACCCCGGGGGACCGAGAAATGGCTACACCTTC. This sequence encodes CASNPGGPRNGYTF.

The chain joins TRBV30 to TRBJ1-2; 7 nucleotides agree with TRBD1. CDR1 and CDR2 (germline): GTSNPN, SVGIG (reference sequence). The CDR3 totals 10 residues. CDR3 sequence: CGAQGGGYTF. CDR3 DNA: TGTGGGGCTCAGGGGGGCGGCTACACCTTC.

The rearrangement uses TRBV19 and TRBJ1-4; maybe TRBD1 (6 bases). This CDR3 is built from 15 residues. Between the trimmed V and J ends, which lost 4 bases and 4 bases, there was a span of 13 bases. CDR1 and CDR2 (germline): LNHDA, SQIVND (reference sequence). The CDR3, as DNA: TGTGCCAGTAGTACCGGACAGAAATTTAATGAAAAACTGTTTTTT. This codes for CASSTGQKFNEKLFF.

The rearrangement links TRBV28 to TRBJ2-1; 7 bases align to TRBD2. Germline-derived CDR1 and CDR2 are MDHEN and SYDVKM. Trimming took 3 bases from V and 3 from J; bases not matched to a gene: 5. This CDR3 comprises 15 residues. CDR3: CASSFPPGGYNEQFF. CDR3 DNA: TGTGCCAGCAGTTTTCCCCCGGGAGGCTACAATGAGCAGTTCTTC.

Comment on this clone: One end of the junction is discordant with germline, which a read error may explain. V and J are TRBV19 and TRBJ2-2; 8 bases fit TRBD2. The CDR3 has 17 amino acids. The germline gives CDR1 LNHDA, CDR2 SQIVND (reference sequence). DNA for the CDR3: TGTGCCAGTAGTATAGGGGCCCGGGGGGGGAACGCCGGGGAGCTGTTTTTT. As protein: CASSIGARGGNAGELFF. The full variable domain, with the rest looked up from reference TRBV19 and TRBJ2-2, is DGGITQSPKYLFRKEGQNVTLSCEQNLNHDAMYWYRQDPGQGLRLIYYSQIVNDFQKGDIAEGYSVSREKKESFPLTVTSAQKNPTAFYLCASSIGARGGNAGELFFGEGSRLTVL.